These 32 T cell receptor beta chains originate from one sample sequenced in a study of beta chain features in type 1 diabetes. Study-wide results and caveats: Among patients with Type 1 diabetes, TCRB CDR3s were moderately but significantly shorter in every one of the four CD4+ subsets.

These receptors lack a known antigen. The sequenced template was cDNA made from the entire isolated RNA. This table comes from immunoSEQ multiplex PCR, and its TCRdb copy is limited to in-frame clones, with some not included. Of around 310,000 clones detected, roughly 12% appear once; the ten largest clones hold 0.015%. The sample consisted of naive CD4+ T cells from blood. The source of these receptors is a woman aged 18-29 years with type 1 diabetes.

The chain employs TRBV6-5 and TRBJ1-1, with a weak D call TRBD1 (6 bases). Germline CDR1 is MNHEY and CDR2 is SVGAGI. The CDR3 spans 13 residues. V was cut by 6 bases and J by 7 bases, with 15 bases left in between. CDR3 nucleotide sequence: TGTGCCAGCAGCCCACACGCGACAGGTGAAGCTTTCTTT. It yields the protein CASSPHATGEAFF.

The rearrangement uses TRBV9 and TRBJ2-3; 9 bases fit TRBD2. This CDR3 is 16 amino acids long. Trimming at V came to 3 bases and at J to 1 base, leaving 6 bases not matched to a gene. Germline-derived CDR1 and CDR2 are SGDLS and YYNGEE. The CDR3 bases are TGTGCCAGCAGCGCTGGGACTAGCCAGGGCACAGATACGCAGTATTTT. Translating it yields CASSAGTSQGTDTQYF.

J is TRBJ2-2 and V is TRBV5-1, with 9 bases aligning to TRBD1. The CDR3 has 14 residues. Trimming cost V 4 bases and J 6 bases; bases outside gene matches: 4. Germline V gene sequence: CDR1 SGHRS, CDR2 YFSETQ. CDR3 bases: TGCGCCAGCAGCCCCGACAGGGGGGCCGGGGAGCTGTTTTTT. The encoded protein is CASSPDRGAGELFF. The full variable domain, completed using reference TRBV5-1 and TRBJ2-2, is KAGVTQTPRYLIKTRGQQVTLSCSPISGHRSVSWYQQTPGQGLQFLFEYFSETQRNKGNFPGRFSGRQFSNSRSEMNVSTLELGDSALYLCASSPDRGAGELFFGEGSRLTVL.

A few counts support this clone. The chain uses TRBV30 and TRBJ2-1; a possible D gene is TRBD2 (7 bases). CDR1 and CDR2 from the germline V gene are GTSNPN and SVGIG (reference sequence). This CDR3 contains 17 residues. The V end lost 2 bases, the J end lost 1 base, and 18 bases lay between the germline ends. The CDR3 DNA sequence: TGTGCCTGGAGTACCTTAGGGGAGGGGGGGTCCTACAATGAGCAGTTCTTC. Its protein product is CAWSTLGEGGSYNEQFF.

The V and J genes are TRBV7-2 and TRBJ2-7, with 7 nucleotides matching TRBD2. The CDR3 loop spans 15 amino acids. In germline, CDR1 is SGHTA, CDR2 FQGNSA. Unmatched junction bases numbered 8, after V lost 4 bases and J lost 2 bases. CDR3 in DNA: TGTGCCAGCAGCTATCGGGGAGCGGGGCCCTACGAGCAGTACTTC. Residues: CASSYRGAGPYEQYF. Full variable domain (remainder filled in from reference TRBV7-2 and TRBJ2-7): GAGVSQSPSNKVTEKGKDVELRCDPISGHTALYWYRQSLGQGLEFLIYFQGNSAPDKSGLPSDRFSAERTGGSVSTLTIQRTQQEDSAVYLCASSYRGAGPYEQYFGPGTRLTVT.

The rearrangement uses TRBV18 and TRBJ2-1; 9 bases agree with TRBD1. The CDR3 loop spans 16 amino acids. V was pared by 3 bases and J by 6 bases, with 9 bases of the junction left unmatched. Germline V lookup: CDR1 KGHSH, CDR2 LQKENI. This chain's CDR3 is CASSPTSGTGSNEQFF. CDR3 nucleotides: TGTGCCAGCTCACCGACTTCCGGGACAGGGAGCAATGAGCAGTTCTTC. Full variable domain (remainder filled in from reference TRBV18 and TRBJ2-1): NAGVMQNPRHLVRRRGQEARLRCSPMKGHSHVYWYRQLPEEGLKFMVYLQKENIIDESGMPKERFSAEFPKEGPSILRIQQVVRGDSAAYFCASSPTSGTGSNEQFFGPGTRLTVL.

The chain combines TRBV11-2 with TRBJ2-7, with TRBD1 matching 7 bases. Germline values: CDR1 SGHAT, CDR2 FQNNGV. This CDR3 region has 12 residues. V lost 6 bases and J lost 7; bases outside the gene matches: 6. This CDR3 reads CASRGDREEQYV. As DNA, the CDR3 is TGTGCCAGCAGAGGGGACAGAGAAGAGCAGTACGTC.

The DNA for the CDR3 is TGTGCCAGCCGTCGCGGGGGGAGCTCCTACGAGCAGTACTTC. It encodes CASRRGGSSYEQYF. The chain combines TRBV2 with TRBJ2-7; 8 bases agree with TRBD2. The germline gives CDR1 SNHLY, CDR2 FYNNEI. V was clipped by 8 bases and J by 0 bases; unmatched bases: 6. This CDR3 contains 14 residues.

This chain joins TRBV6-1 and TRBJ2-7; 9 nucleotides line up with TRBD1. The CDR3 is 14 amino acids. The germline CDR1 and CDR2 sequences are MNHNS and SASEGT. V lost 6 bases and J lost 4; bases outside the gene matches: 7. CDR3 amino acids: CASRGQGSLYEQYV. The CDR3 DNA reads TGTGCCAGCAGGGGACAGGGTTCCTTGTACGAGCAGTACGTC.

The chain recombines TRBV7-2 with TRBJ2-3, with TRBD2 identical over 9 bases. This CDR3 has 15 residues. The V and J ends lost 5 bases and 2 bases, in that order; junction bases with no gene match: 5. The germline gives CDR1 SGHTA, CDR2 FQGNSA. The CDR3 loop is CASSNGLATTDTQYF. CDR3 DNA: TGTGCCAGCAGCAATGGACTAGCGACCACAGATACGCAGTATTTT.

This clone was counted a few times. V usage is TRBV30 and J usage is TRBJ2-3; 14 bases agree with TRBD2. CDR3 length: 16 residues. Germline V CDR1 and CDR2: GTSNPN, SVGIG (reference sequence). V shed 5 bases, J shed 2 bases, and the junction held 6 bases outside the gene matches. CDR3 sequence reads: CAWGTSGSRVTDTQYF. The CDR3 DNA follows: TGTGCCTGGGGGACTAGCGGGAGTCGGGTCACAGATACGCAGTATTTT.

This clone showed up just a few times. The chain combines TRBV30 with TRBJ1-2; TRBD1 might be the D (6 bases). Trimming cost V 2 bases and J 4 bases, with 14 bases left between them. Per germline, CDR1 GTSNPN and CDR2 SVGIG (reference sequence). CDR3 length: 14 residues. The CDR3 nucleotides are TGTGCCTGGAGTTCCGAGGGGGTGTTCTATGGCTACACCTTC. Protein product: CAWSSEGVFYGYTF.

This chain joins TRBV1 and TRBJ1-4; TRBD1, as called in the table, went unchecked against the DNA. TRBV1 is given as a pseudogene. This CDR3 comprises 15 residues. The CDR3 DNA reads as TGCACCAGTCCCCCCCCGGACAGGGGGAATGAAAAACTGTTTTTT. Translated, it gives CTSPPPDRGNEKLFF.

J is TRBJ2-7 and V is TRBV10-3, with 8 bases matching TRBD2. The CDR3 is 14 amino acids. Losses at the gene ends were 4 bases for V and 3 bases for J; bases not matched to a gene: 5. The V gene's germline CDR1 is ENHRY and CDR2 SYGVKD. CDR3 loop: CAISAGTRGYEQYF. Here the CDR3 DNA reads TGTGCCATCAGTGCCGGGACTAGGGGCTACGAGCAGTACTTC.

This clone was seen only a few times. This rearrangement joins TRBV27 to TRBJ2-3; 7 positions match TRBD2. V trimming: 3 bases; J trimming: 0 bases; junction bases outside the gene matches: 9. This CDR3 spans 17 amino acids. From germline, CDR1 is MNHEY and CDR2 SMNVEV (reference sequence). As DNA, the CDR3 is TGTGCCAGCAGTTTCTCGGGAGGTTGGGGCAGCACAGATACGCAGTATTTT. Its translation: CASSFSGGWGSTDTQYF.

The chain is built from TRBV12-5 and TRBJ2-7; no clear D. The germline gives CDR1 LGHNT, CDR2 FRNRAP. V lost 5 bases to trimming and J lost 4 bases, with 18 bases between them. The CDR3 contains 15 residues. The CDR3 spells CASGLVLSSEYEQYV. Here the CDR3 DNA reads TGTGCTAGTGGTCTAGTACTATCCTCGGAATACGAGCAGTACGTC.

The chain employs TRBV11-2 and TRBJ2-1; 11 bases are shared with TRBD2. This CDR3 comprises 15 residues. The V gene end was trimmed by 2 bases and the J gene end by 9 bases; junction bases not matched to a gene: 6. The V gene's germline CDR1 is SGHAT and CDR2 FQNNGV. This chain's CDR3 is CASSLSSGRAPEQFF. The CDR3 DNA reads as TGTGCCAGCAGCTTAAGTAGCGGGAGGGCCCCTGAGCAGTTCTTC.

The rearrangement uses TRBV11-3 and TRBJ2-5; 11 bases align to TRBD2. The germline gives CDR1 SGHNT, CDR2 YENEEA. V trimming: 4 bases; J trimming: 1 base; junction bases outside the gene matches: 5. The CDR3 is made up of 16 amino acids. CDR3 sequence reads: CASSSGLAGSQETQYF. As DNA, the CDR3 is TGTGCCAGCAGCTCTGGACTAGCGGGTAGCCAAGAGACCCAGTACTTC.

The J gene is TRBJ2-1, the V gene TRBV10-3; TRBD1 matches 12 bases. This CDR3 comprises 14 residues. Trimming at V came to 2 bases and at J to 8 bases, leaving 1 base not matched to a gene. Germline loops: CDR1 ENHRY, CDR2 SYGVKD. CDR3 protein: CAISEGTGGYEQFF. DNA for the CDR3: TGTGCCATCAGTGAGGGGACAGGGGGCTATGAGCAGTTCTTC.

In this sample, this clone turned up a few times. This chain links TRBV7-9 with TRBJ1-1; 9 bases align to TRBD1. Germline V CDR1 and CDR2: SEHNR, FQNEAQ (reference sequence). Trimming took 1 base from V and 4 from J; bases not matched to a gene: 10. There are 17 residues in the CDR3. CDR3 protein: CASSLVLQGAGGTEAFF. The CDR3 nucleotides read TGTGCCAGCAGCTTAGTCCTACAGGGGGCGGGGGGCACTGAAGCTTTCTTT.

This clone has more than one count but fewer than ten. The V and J genes are TRBV30 and TRBJ1-4; 8 bases fit TRBD1. This CDR3 contains 12 residues. Germline V lookup: CDR1 GTSNPN, CDR2 SVGIG (reference sequence). Losses at the gene ends were 1 base for V and 16 bases for J; bases not matched to a gene: 8. The DNA of the CDR3 is TGTGCCTGGAGTGCCGGGACAGGCACCCCGTTTTTT. It codes for CAWSAGTGTPFF.

This clone has more than one count but fewer than ten. The genes are TRBV5-7 and TRBJ2-7; TRBD2 aligns across 7 bases. TRBV5-7 is identified as an open reading frame with a role that is uncertain. The CDR3 covers 13 residues. V shed 4 bases, J shed 5 bases, and the junction held 6 bases outside the gene matches. Here the CDR3 reads CASSLGGGHEQYV. The CDR3, as DNA: TGTGCCAGCAGCCTGGGGGGGGGACACGAGCAGTACGTC.

This clone was recorded a few times. The chain uses TRBV6-1 and TRBJ2-7, with D perhaps TRBD1 (7 bases). V was trimmed by 6 bases and J by 2 bases, leaving 14 bases between them. Germline CDR1 reads MNHNS; CDR2 reads SASEGT. This CDR3 comprises 14 residues. CDR3 nucleotide sequence: TGTGCCAGCAGGCGGGACAGTAATACCTACGAGCAGTACTTC. This translates into CASRRDSNTYEQYF.

In this sample, this clone turned up a few times. The V gene is TRBV27, the J gene TRBJ2-3; TRBD2 agrees at 9 bases. From germline, CDR1 is MNHEY and CDR2 SMNVEV (reference sequence). The V segment lost 3 bases and the J segment 6 bases; nucleotides outside the gene matches: 13. The CDR3 loop spans 17 amino acids. The CDR3 DNA follows: TGTGCCAGCAGTTTGCTGACTAGCGGAAGCCCCCGGGATACGCAGTATTTT. It codes for CASSLLTSGSPRDTQYF.

The DNA of the CDR3 is TGTGCCAGCAGCAAAGCTCCGGGACAGGGCAATGAGCAGTTCTTC. Encoded protein: CASSKAPGQGNEQFF. The chain employs TRBV21-1 and TRBJ2-1; TRBD1, the table's D call, was not compared with the DNA. TRBV21-1 is a documented pseudogene. The CDR3 runs 15 residues.

J is TRBJ2-1 and V is TRBV30, with 9 bases identical to TRBD2. Germline CDR1 and CDR2: GTSNPN and SVGIG (reference sequence). The CDR3 has 15 residues. The ends lost 2 bases at V and 0 bases at J; junction bases unmatched: 2. The CDR3 DNA reads as TGTGCCTGGAGTCGACTAGCGGCCTCCTACAATGAGCAGTTCTTC. Protein product: CAWSRLAASYNEQFF.

This clone has only a few counts. The chain links TRBV4-3 to TRBJ2-1; the D gene is possibly TRBD2 (6 bases). The CDR3 consists of 17 residues. Trimming took off 0 bases at V and 0 bases at J, with 12 bases between the two ends. CDR1 is LGHNA, CDR2 YSLEER, per germline. The CDR3 DNA reads TGCGCCAGCAGCCAAGATCCAACCGGGGGCTCCTACAATGAGCAGTTCTTC. Amino acid sequence: CASSQDPTGGSYNEQFF.

This clone was picked up a small number of times. The chain links TRBV6-6 to TRBJ2-7, with 9 bases matching TRBD1. V was clipped by 2 bases and J by 9 bases; unmatched bases: 8. The CDR3 runs 14 residues. The germline V gene has CDR1 MNHNY and CDR2 SVGAGI (reference sequence). CDR3 loop: CASSYRGQGHWQYV. CDR3 DNA sequence: TGTGCCAGCAGTTACCGCGGACAGGGGCATTGGCAGTACGTC.

A few counts support this clone. The chain couples TRBV6-1 to TRBJ1-5, with D hard to call. The CDR3 length is 16 residues. CDR1 MNHNS and CDR2 SASEGT come from the germline V gene. V was clipped by 3 bases and J by 1 base, with 13 bases between them. CDR3 DNA: TGTGCCAGCAGTGAGTTCACAGACCTGAGCAATCAGCCCCAGCATTTT. Its protein product is CASSEFTDLSNQPQHF.

V is TRBV7-8 and J is TRBJ2-2; D not certain. The germline CDR1 and CDR2 sequences are SGHVS and FQNEAQ. The V gene lost 0 bases and the J gene lost 5 bases, with 7 bases spanning the gap. There are 14 residues in the CDR3. The CDR3 reads CASSLAQITGELFF. The CDR3 bases are TGTGCCAGCAGCTTAGCGCAGATAACCGGGGAGCTGTTTTTT. The whole variable domain, filled in from reference TRBV7-8 and TRBJ2-2, reads GAGVSQSPRYKVAKRGQDVALRCDPISGHVSLFWYQQALGQGPEFLTYFQNEAQLDKSGLPSDRFFAERPEGSVSTLKIQRTQQEDSAVYLCASSLAQITGELFFGEGSRLTVL.

The chain carries TRBV14 and TRBJ1-1; 8 positions match TRBD1. The CDR3 totals 15 residues. With 4 bases clipped from V and 2 bases from J, the junction kept 6 bases outside the gene matches. CDR1 and CDR2 (germline): SGHDN, FVKESK. The CDR3 loop reads CASSPLDRDNTEAFF. CDR3 coding DNA: TGTGCCAGCAGCCCCCTGGACAGGGACAACACTGAAGCTTTCTTT.

The V gene is TRBV7-2, the J gene TRBJ2-7, with D perhaps matching TRBD2 (6 bases). Germline values: CDR1 SGHTA, CDR2 FQGNSA. The CDR3 spans 14 residues. Deletions cut 4 bases from V and 6 bases from J, with 16 bases between. The CDR3 DNA reads as TGTGCCAGCAGCTCTCGACCGGCGGGGTGCGAGCAGTACTTC. It yields the protein CASSSRPAGCEQYF.